These 15 T cell receptor beta chains were sequenced from one sample in a study of early T cells in non-severe SARS-CoV-2 infection. TCRdb redid the calling of the 5' RACE reads with MiXCR, one entry per CDR3 protein. Of some 82,000 distinct CDR3 sequences in the sample, 9.5% to 13% were seen once. Sequenced input: whole blood. These receptors were obtained from an adult who was a healthcare worker with PCR-confirmed SARS-CoV-2 infection or an uninfected control (not recorded which).

This clonotype appeared a few times. V and J are TRBV20-1 and TRBJ2-7; D call uncertain. Germline V lookup: CDR1 DFQATT, CDR2 SNEGSKA (reference sequence). The V and J ends lost 3 bases and 3 bases respectively, with 9 bases between them. This CDR3 spans 12 amino acids. CDR3: CSASNDLYEQYF. CDR3 nucleotide sequence: TGCAGTGCTAGCAACGACCTCTACGAGCAGTACTTC.

In this sample, this clonotype turned up many times. The chain couples TRBV5-4 to TRBJ2-1, with 7 nucleotides matching TRBD2. The J segment lost 7 bases and the V segment lost 4 bases, leaving 2 bases of the junction unmatched. Germline-derived CDR1 and CDR2 are SGHNT and YYREEE (reference sequence). CDR3 length: 12 residues. CDR3 protein: CASSRRGNEQFF. The CDR3 bases are TGTGCCAGCAGCCGGCGGGGGAATGAGCAGTTCTTC.

Only a few counts were recorded for this clonotype. This chain joins TRBV10-3 and TRBJ2-3, with TRBD2 as a possible D gene (5 bases). CDR1 and CDR2 (germline): ENHRY, SYGVKD. This CDR3 is 14 amino acids long. Trimming cost V 0 bases and J 6 bases, with 10 bases left between them. The CDR3 DNA follows: TGTGCCATCAGTGAGTCGAACGGGGTTGATACGCAGTATTTT. Its translation is CAISESNGVDTQYF.

This clonotype was counted ten times or more. V gene TRBV7-9 combines with J gene TRBJ2-2; a possible D gene is TRBD1 (6 bases). Germline V gene data show CDR1 as SEHNR and CDR2 as FQNEAQ (reference sequence). Trimming cost V 2 bases and J 2 bases, with 9 bases left between them. This CDR3 spans 15 amino acids. CDR3 region: CASSLSGANTGELFF. CDR3 sequence (DNA): TGTGCCAGCAGCTTATCAGGGGCTAACACCGGGGAGCTGTTTTTT.

There are many counts of this clonotype. The chain is built from TRBV7-2 and TRBJ2-7, with D perhaps matching TRBD1 (5 bases). Germline V gives CDR1 SGHTA, CDR2 FQGNSA. The CDR3 runs to 14 residues. Trimming removed 5 bases from V and 5 bases from J, with 16 bases in between. The CDR3 DNA sequence: TGTGCCAGCAGCCTCGACGCCAGGGTCCACGAGCAGTACTTC. Its protein is CASSLDARVHEQYF.

This clonotype was seen just once. This chain links TRBV28 with TRBJ1-1; D gene unclear. The CDR3 extends over 11 amino acids. Trimming left V 5 bases short and J 7 bases short, with 8 bases between. The germline CDR1 and CDR2 sequences are MDHEN and SYDVKM. The CDR3 protein is CASSNDGEAFF. In nucleotides, the CDR3 is TGTGCCAGCAGTAATGATGGTGAAGCTTTCTTT.

There are a few counts of this clonotype. The chain combines TRBV3-1 with TRBJ1-5; D unclear. This CDR3 is 15 amino acids long. The germline gives CDR1 LGHDT, CDR2 YNNKEL (reference sequence). The V end was cut by 4 bases, the J end by 1 base, with 11 bases between. Here the CDR3 reads CASSPGEASNQPQHF. DNA of the CDR3: TGTGCCAGCAGCCCCGGGGAGGCAAGCAATCAGCCCCAGCATTTT.

This clonotype was found many times. The rearrangement uses TRBV27 and TRBJ1-6; D is possibly TRBD1 (5 bases). Germline V CDR1 and CDR2: MNHEY, SMNVEV (reference sequence). With 6 bases removed from V and 7 bases from J, the gap between germline ends came to 13 bases. CDR3 length: 14 amino acids. For the CDR3, the DNA is TGTGCCAGCAGGGATTCCGGGGGGAATTCACCCCTCCACTTT. It codes for CASRDSGGNSPLHF.

This chain links TRBV5-1 with TRBJ2-3; TRBD1 might be the D (6 bases). Between the trimmed V and J ends, which lost 3 bases and 2 bases, there was a span of 19 bases. The CDR3 has 17 amino acids. Germline CDR1 reads SGHRS; CDR2 reads YFSETQ. The CDR3 region is CASSSQGQSLSTDTQYF. The CDR3 DNA is TGCGCCAGCAGCTCACAAGGACAGAGTCTCTCCACAGATACGCAGTATTTT.

This clonotype has ten or more counts. The chain links TRBV11-2 to TRBJ2-7; D gene uncertain. This CDR3 region has 15 residues. V was shortened by 0 bases and J by 3 bases, with 12 bases between the two germline ends. CDR1 and CDR2 from the germline V gene are SGHAT and FQNNGV. The CDR3 DNA reads TGTGCCAGCAGCTTAGAGGGTACCCCTTTCTACGAGCAGTACTTC. It encodes CASSLEGTPFYEQYF.

In its sample, this clonotype was seen many times. The V call is TRBV7-9, the J call TRBJ2-3, with D tentatively TRBD1 (6 bases). Germline V CDR1 and CDR2: SEHNR, FQNEAQ (reference sequence). This CDR3 has 19 residues. Trimming removed 5 bases at V and 0 bases at J, with 24 bases between. The CDR3 spells CASSSVDRGSPRSTDTQYF. In DNA form, the CDR3 reads TGTGCCAGCAGCAGCGTGGACAGAGGGAGCCCTAGGAGCACAGATACGCAGTATTTT.

In its sample, this clonotype was seen many times. The chain carries TRBV18 and TRBJ2-7; 7 bases align to TRBD1. CDR1 and CDR2 (germline): KGHSH, LQKENI. The CDR3 is made up of 14 amino acids. The J segment lost 4 bases and the V segment lost 1 base, leaving 4 bases of the junction unmatched. CDR3 region: CASSPRVQGYEQYF. The CDR3, as DNA: TGTGCCAGCTCACCACGGGTACAGGGGTACGAGCAGTACTTC. Full variable domain (outside the CDR3, taken from reference TRBV18 and TRBJ2-7): NAGVMQNPRHLVRRRGQEARLRCSPMKGHSHVYWYRQLPEEGLKFMVYLQKENIIDESGMPKERFSAEFPKEGPSILRIQQVVRGDSAAYFCASSPRVQGYEQYFGPGTRLTVT.

Many counts were recorded for this clonotype. Here the CDR3 DNA reads TGTGCCAGCAGGAACCCAGGGTCCGAGCAGTACTTC. Translation gives CASRNPGSEQYF. This rearrangement joins TRBV12-3 or TRBV12-4 to TRBJ2-7, with a possible D match to TRBD1 (5 bases). The CDR3 runs to 12 residues. V was cut by 6 bases and J by 6 bases, with 12 bases left in between.

The gene calls are TRBV6-5 and TRBJ2-5; D remains unclear. CDR1 MNHEY and CDR2 SVGAGI come from the germline V gene. The CDR3 totals 13 residues. The ends were cut back, 8 bases at V and 2 bases at J, with 12 bases in the middle. The CDR3 here is CASGAAVQETQYF. CDR3 coding DNA: TGTGCCAGCGGCGCGGCGGTTCAAGAGACCCAGTACTTC.

This chain connects TRBV12-5 to TRBJ2-1; either TRBD1 or TRBD2 may supply D (5 bases each). The germline V gene has CDR1 LGHNT and CDR2 FRNRAP. V was pared by 1 base and J by 8 bases, with 12 bases between. This CDR3 contains 14 residues. CDR3 in amino acids: CASGLGQRGDEQFF. The CDR3 bases are TGTGCTAGTGGTTTGGGACAGAGGGGCGATGAGCAGTTCTTC.